Sequencing of this T cell receptor (beta chain) was carried out in a study of OX40 agonist ivuxolimab in advanced cancers. For the study in its entirety: Ivuxolimab was an agonistic, fully human IgG2 monoclonal antibody directed against OX40 (CD134), a costimulatory receptor. Of the 50 to 55 dose-escalation patients, hepatocellular carcinoma was present in about 20, melanoma in approximately 15, renal cell carcinoma in 9 and head and neck cancer in 9. Patients were allowed to have had prior anti-PD-1, anti-PD-L1 or anti-CTLA-4 therapy, and approximately 40% of the dose-escalation patients had been treated with checkpoint inhibitors. Three dose-escalation patients achieved partial responses, one with hepatocellular carcinoma and two with cutaneous melanoma. Intravenous ivuxolimab was administered to patients every 2 weeks at six dose levels: 0.01, 0.1, 0.3, 1.5, 3 and 10 mg/kg. The paper reports the monotherapy dose-escalation portion (N of about 52 patients) of the phase I ivuxolimab trial. Peripheral TCRbeta sequencing was intended to test whether TCR sequence diversity was altered and clonal T-cell expansion was caused by ivuxolimab. In the dose-escalation cohort, 82.7% of patients were male, and the mean age was approximately 55 years, with a range of roughly 20 to 80. The paper as a whole reports these results and caveats: Low levels of normalized T-cell clonal expansion were also shown by some nonresponding patients. The antigen specificity of the clonally expanded peripheral T cells was not determined. In partial responders in the 0.1-3.0 mg/kg groups, normalized peripheral clonal expansion was found to be among the lowest, especially among CD8+ T cells. On average, CD8+ T cells showed more expanded clones than CD4+ T cells after ivuxolimab. At doses from 0.1 to 3.0 mg/kg, clonal expansion was seen in both CD4+ and CD8+ blood T cells between baseline and week 6.

For sequencing of the TCRbeta CDR3 region, genomic DNA was extracted from the sorted cells. The immunoSEQ Assay was used for sequencing of TCRbeta CDR3 regions. The immuneACCESS repertoire file appears here via TCRdb, limited to in-frame rearrangements. These files lack a portion of the clones; in checked studies, under half of the deficit traces to unresolved V genes, and the cause of the others is not known. The sample profile shows about 19,000 clones; about 83% of them were found once. Over 45% of the sample is in the top ten clones. Patients with a history of autoimmune disease or receiving systemic immunosuppression were excluded from the trial. Peripheral blood for TCR sequencing was drawn from every dose cohort at baseline, at cycle 4 day 1 and at cycle 7 day 1. Samples came from an open-label, multicenter, first-in-human phase I dose-escalation trial of ivuxolimab. Adults with locally advanced or metastatic melanoma, renal cell carcinoma, hepatocellular carcinoma or head and neck squamous cell carcinoma were enrolled in the trial. Before TCR sequencing, CD4+ and CD8+ T cells were separately sorted from peripheral blood.

From the cysteine up to the phenylalanine, the CDR3 has a length of 12 residues. Kept here is only the CDR3 DNA, which spans 36 bases and is read in frame from base 1. Reading the germline V gene (reference sequence) gives CDR1 MNHEY and CDR2 SMNVEV. The germline V and J ends show losses of 7 bases and 2 bases respectively, and no gene match explains 2 bases of the junction. Worth noting for this clone: The clone's antigen remains unknown. Qualities for individual bases were not recorded, and no much larger clone is one base off.

The rearranged segments are TRBV27 and TRBJ2-7, with 7 bases matching TRBD1. This specimen was CD4+ or CD8+ T cells sorted from blood, taken in a trial of the OX40 agonist ivuxolimab. The clonotype originates from an adult with an advanced solid tumor such as melanoma, head and neck, liver or kidney cancer. DNA sequence: TGTGCCAGCAAGCAGGGGGCCTACGAGCAGTACTTC. This codes for CASKQGAYEQYF.